The T cell receptor (beta chain) under discussion was sequenced for a study of molecular identifiers for immune sequencing clone quantification. General study results and limits: Spiked Jurkat TCR RNA equivalent to one cell was reportedly detectable in some 960,000 naive cells.

TCRdb analysed the PCR reads with MiXCR anew, one entry per CDR3 protein. The sample contains about 500,000 distinct CDR3 sequences, approximately 25% of which appear only once. The ends were cut back, 6 bases at V and 0 bases at J, with 18 bases in the middle. CDR3 length: 17 amino acids. Germline V gene sequence: CDR1 DFQATT, CDR2 SNEGSKA (reference sequence). Based on a CD8+CD4-CCR7+CD45RA+ profile, naive CD8 T cells were sorted. This clonotype was picked up many times. Its antigen is undetermined. This clonotype was obtained from a human donor in good health. Some libraries in this study had Jurkat cell RNA spiked in. What was sequenced was naive CD8+ T cells from blood, with Jurkat cell RNA spiked in. The subset was: FACS-sorted CD8+CD4-CCR7+CD45RA+ naive T cells. The chain has TRBV20-1 and TRBJ2-6; a weak D match, TRBD1 (5 bases). CDR3 in amino acids: CSADFGHTSSGANVLTF. DNA of the CDR3: TGCAGTGCAGATTTTGGACATACGAGCTCTGGGGCCAACGTCCTGACTTTC.